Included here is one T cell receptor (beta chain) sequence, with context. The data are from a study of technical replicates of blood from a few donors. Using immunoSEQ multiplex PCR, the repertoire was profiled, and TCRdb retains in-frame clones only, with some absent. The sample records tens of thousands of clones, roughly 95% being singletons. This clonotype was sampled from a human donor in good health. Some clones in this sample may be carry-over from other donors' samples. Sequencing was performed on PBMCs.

CDR3 sequence (DNA): TGTGCCAGCAGTGTCCGGGGGCCAGGGGGCGGGGAGCTGTTTTTT. Translated: CASSVRGPGGGELFF. V gene TRBV6-1 combines with J gene TRBJ2-2; maybe TRBD1 (7 bases). In germline, CDR1 is MNHNS, CDR2 SASEGT. V lost 4 bases to trimming and J lost 7 bases, with 16 bases between them. This CDR3 spans 15 amino acids.